The 22 T cell receptor beta chains presented below share a single source sample, sequenced in a study of blood T cells in healthy people across ages. Through a sample-barcoded 5' primer and a J-beta primer mix, a second PCR was run for roughly 6 to 11 cycles. TCRdb independently ran MiXCR on the 5' RACE reads; one entry per CDR3 protein. Of about 680,000 distinct CDR3 sequences detected, approximately 49% appear once; the ten largest clones hold approximately 32%. Sequencing used blood. The receptors originated from a woman in her fifties or sixties in good health.

This chain links TRBV9 with TRBJ2-1; no firm D call. V lost 3 bases and J 6 bases, leaving 13 bases between the germline ends. The CDR3 loop spans 14 amino acids. Germline CDR1 is SGDLS and CDR2 is YYNGEE. The CDR3 spells CASSAPLGGNEQFF. CDR3 sequence (DNA): TGTGCCAGCAGCGCCCCTCTTGGTGGCAATGAGCAGTTCTTC.

This clonotype was seen a handful of times. This chain connects TRBV5-1 to TRBJ2-7; the D gene is possibly TRBD1 (6 bases). Trimming took off 4 bases at V and 1 base at J, with 12 bases between the two ends. Germline V lookup: CDR1 SGHRS, CDR2 YFSETQ. This CDR3 contains 14 residues. The CDR3 loop is CASSGPQGSYEQYF. The CDR3 bases are TGCGCCAGCAGCGGACCACAGGGTTCCTACGAGCAGTACTTC.

The chain links TRBV29-1 to TRBJ2-3; D is undetermined. Trimming took 8 bases from V and 1 from J, leaving 10 bases between them. This CDR3 comprises 12 residues. The germline gives CDR1 SQVTM, CDR2 ANQGSEA. The CDR3 protein is CSTDKGTDTQYF. DNA for the CDR3: TGCAGCACTGACAAAGGCACAGATACGCAGTATTTT.

In this sample, this clonotype turned up once. This rearrangement joins TRBV24-1 to TRBJ2-1; no definite D call. This CDR3 region has 12 residues. Germline assignment: CDR1 KGHDR and CDR2 SFDVKD. Trimming pared 7 bases from V and 6 bases from J, leaving 9 bases between. CDR3 region: CATRDTLNEQFF. As DNA, the CDR3 is TGTGCCACCAGGGATACCCTCAATGAGCAGTTCTTC.

The chain employs TRBV28 and TRBJ2-1, with D perhaps matching TRBD1 (7 bases). The CDR3 totals 16 residues. Trimming removed 8 bases from V and 2 bases from J, with 19 bases in between. Germline CDR1 and CDR2: MDHEN and SYDVKM. Here the CDR3 reads CASLRAGQPPYNEQFF. The CDR3 coding sequence is TGTGCCAGCCTCAGGGCGGGACAGCCCCCCTACAATGAGCAGTTCTTC.

The V call is TRBV7-3, the J call TRBJ1-1; TRBD1 aligns across 10 bases. Germline-derived CDR1 and CDR2 are SGHTA and FQGTGA. The CDR3 covers 13 residues. V lost 6 bases, J lost 11 bases, and 9 bases stayed unmatched. The CDR3 here is CASRPRTGGEAFF. The CDR3 nucleotides are TGTGCCAGCAGACCCAGGACAGGGGGAGAGGCTTTCTTT.

This clonotype was counted between two and nine times. The rearrangement uses TRBV6-5 and TRBJ2-2; possibly TRBD1 or TRBD2 for D (5 bases each). The CDR3 has 16 residues. CDR1 and CDR2 (germline): MNHEY, SVGAGI. V was cut by 7 bases and J by 3 bases, with 18 bases left in between. CDR3 region: CASTPRDPTDTGELFF. CDR3 DNA sequence: TGTGCCAGCACTCCCCGGGACCCCACGGACACCGGGGAGCTGTTTTTT.

A note on this clonotype: Mismatch with germline at one junction end may stem from a read error. CDR3 coding DNA: TGTGCCAGCAGCTGGGATGCCAACAATGGGCAGTTCTTC. Its translation is CASSWDANNGQFF. The rearrangement uses TRBV7-2 and TRBJ2-1; no firm D call. The CDR3 spans 13 residues. CDR1 and CDR2 (germline): SGHTA, FQGNSA.

With respect to this clonotype: Sequence at one end of the junction differs from germline and may be a read error. The rearrangement links TRBV3-1 to TRBJ2-1; D perhaps matches TRBD2 (5 bases). This CDR3 has 15 amino acids. Germline V gene sequence: CDR1 LGHDT, CDR2 YNNKEL (reference sequence). The CDR3 loop reads CASSQAGMSYNEQFF. The CDR3 DNA reads TGTGCCAGCAGCCAAGCGGGGATGTCGTACAACGAGCAGTTCTTC.

The chain employs TRBV28 and TRBJ1-2; no reliable D call. The CDR3 covers 13 residues. Germline CDR1 reads MDHEN; CDR2 reads SYDVKM. V was cut by 3 bases and J by 8 bases, with 13 bases left in between. CDR3 sequence: CASSLVKLSGYTF. The CDR3 DNA follows: TGTGCCAGCAGTTTGGTTAAGCTAAGCGGCTACACCTTC.

At least ten counts were recorded for this clonotype. The junction departs from germline at one end; a sequencing error may be responsible. The chain joins TRBV6-6 to TRBJ2-5; 8 nucleotides align to TRBD1. Germline V gene lookup returns CDR1 MNHNY and CDR2 SVGAGI (reference sequence). The CDR3 runs 15 residues. The CDR3 nucleotides are TGTGCCAGCAGTGACTCAGGGACAGGACAAGAGACCCAGTACTTC. Its translation is CASSDSGTGQETQYF.

CDR3 region: CSTSPADEQFF. The CDR3 DNA reads TGCAGCACCAGTCCGGCCGATGAGCAGTTCTTC. V usage is TRBV29-1 and J usage is TRBJ2-1; D is uncertain. This CDR3 has 11 amino acids. The V end lost 8 bases, the J end lost 8 bases, and 13 bases lay between the germline ends. The germline CDR1 and CDR2 sequences are SQVTM and ANQGSEA.

This clonotype has just a few counts. The chain carries TRBV4-2 and TRBJ2-1, with TRBD1 matching over 9 bases. In germline, CDR1 is LGHNA, CDR2 YNFKEQ. Trimming removed 2 bases from V and 3 bases from J; junction bases left unmatched: 8. This CDR3 comprises 17 residues. CDR3 DNA: TGTGCCAGCAGCCAACAATCGGGACAGGGTTTCTACAATGAGCAGTTCTTC. Its translation: CASSQQSGQGFYNEQFF.

This clonotype has more than one count but fewer than ten. This rearrangement joins TRBV20-1 to TRBJ2-1, with unresolved D. Germline values: CDR1 DFQATT, CDR2 SNEGSKA (reference sequence). The CDR3 length is 11 residues. V dropped 3 bases and J dropped 9 bases, with 9 bases sitting between them. The CDR3 DNA sequence: TGCAGTGCTAGCATAGAAGGTGAGCAGTTCTTC. It specifies CSASIEGEQFF.

The chain links TRBV4-1 to TRBJ2-7, with 9 bases lining up with TRBD1. Losses at the gene ends were 1 base for V and 2 bases for J; bases not matched to a gene: 12. The CDR3 extends over 18 amino acids. The germline CDR1 and CDR2 sequences are MGHRA and YSYEKL. In nucleotides, the CDR3 is TGCGCCAGCAGCCAAGGTTCCGGGACAGGGAGAGGGACCTACGAGCAGTACTTC. This codes for CASSQGSGTGRGTYEQYF.

This clonotype was recorded at least ten times. The chain employs TRBV11-3 and TRBJ2-7, with TRBD1 matching over 11 bases. The CDR3 is 15 residues long. The V gene end was trimmed by 2 bases and the J gene end by 3 bases; junction bases not matched to a gene: 3. The germline V gene has CDR1 SGHNT and CDR2 YENEEA. The CDR3 DNA sequence: TGTGCCAGCAGCTTACAAGGGACAGGGGGCTACGAGCAGTACTTC. Its protein product is CASSLQGTGGYEQYF.

The table lists this clonotype with many counts. The chain couples TRBV3-1 to TRBJ2-5; D call uncertain. This CDR3 spans 12 amino acids. The V gene's germline CDR1 is LGHDT and CDR2 YNNKEL (reference sequence). Trimming shortened V by 5 bases and J by 2 bases, and 6 bases separated the two germline ends. The CDR3 nucleotides read TGTGCCAGCAGCTTGCTGCAAGAGACCCAGTACTTC. Its protein product is CASSLLQETQYF.

The CDR3 DNA reads as TGTGCCACCAGCACCCGGGCAAACCACGAGCAGTACTTC. This sequence encodes CATSTRANHEQYF. The chain is built from TRBV15 and TRBJ2-7; D is ambiguous. The CDR3 totals 13 residues. V lost 4 bases and J lost 5, with 12 bases in between. Germline lookup yields CDR1 LNHNV and CDR2 YYDKDF (reference sequence).

In DNA, the CDR3 is TGCGCCAGCAGCTTAGTAGCCGGCCCCGGCTACGAGCAGTACTTC. Protein sequence: CASSLVAGPGYEQYF. V gene TRBV5-1 combines with J gene TRBJ2-5; no clear D. The better agreement between TRBJ2-7 and the DNA end casts doubt on the J call. This CDR3 region has 15 residues. Germline V CDR1 and CDR2: SGHRS, YFSETQ.

The table lists this clonotype with a few counts. The chain combines TRBV15 with TRBJ2-5, with D uncertain. Germline V gives CDR1 LNHNV, CDR2 YYDKDF (reference sequence). Trimming left V 0 bases short and J 4 bases short, with 12 bases between. CDR3 size: 15 residues. The CDR3 sequence is CATSRDKGWGETQYF. CDR3 sequence (DNA): TGTGCCACCAGCAGAGATAAGGGCTGGGGAGAGACCCAGTACTTC.

In its sample, this clonotype was seen a few times. This sequence joins TRBV7-9 and TRBJ1-2, with no clear D. V lost 2 bases, J lost 0 bases, and 22 bases lay in between. CDR1 and CDR2 (germline): SEHNR, FQNEAQ (reference sequence). This CDR3 is 19 amino acids long. CDR3 nucleotide sequence: TGTGCCAGCAGCTTATACCTTACGGGGAATTCGGTCTCTAACTATGGCTACACCTTC. Protein product: CASSLYLTGNSVSNYGYTF.

This clonotype was counted a few times. The rearrangement links TRBV20-1 to TRBJ2-3; 11 nucleotides agree with TRBD2. This CDR3 spans 18 amino acids. In germline, CDR1 is DFQATT, CDR2 SNEGSKA (reference sequence). The V segment lost 6 bases and the J segment 0 bases; nucleotides outside the gene matches: 14. The CDR3 nucleotides are TGCAGTGCGCGAGTACTAGCGGGAGTCAGCGAGAGCACAGATACGCAGTATTTT. Protein product: CSARVLAGVSESTDTQYF.